This T cell receptor beta chain emerged from a study of control samples from healthy donors and cancer patients. The protocol was immunoSEQ multiplex PCR, while the TCRdb copy is restricted to in-frame clones and leaves out a portion. This sample has 110,000 to 150,000 clones; roughly 89% occur once, and the top ten carry around 4.7%. Sequenced sample: blood. This sequence was found in a man aged 25-40 years in good health.

The CDR3 region has the DNA TGTGCCAGCAGCTTAAGGGGTAGCGGGACTACCGGGGAGCTGTTTTTT. Protein sequence: CASSLRGSGTTGELFF. The rearrangement links TRBV7-2 to TRBJ2-2, with 8 positions matching TRBD2. The germline CDR1 and CDR2 sequences are SGHTA and FQGNSA. CDR3 length: 16 residues. V gave up 2 bases and J gave up 5 bases; unmatched junction bases: 7.